This T cell receptor (beta chain) stems from a study of blood T cell repertoires in COVID-19. Study information: Sites across the United States, Italy and Spain contributed samples from acute and convalescent COVID-19.

Germline V lookup: CDR1 KGHSH, CDR2 LQKENI. The germline V and J ends were trimmed by 3 bases and 6 bases, with 12 bases remaining between them. The CDR3 sequence is 13 residues long. Sequencing was performed with immunoSEQ multiplex PCR; in TCRdb, only in-frame clones are kept and a portion is missing. The sample lists approximately 180,000 clones, 80% to 90% occurring once. This clonotype was obtained from a human donor with active or convalescent COVID-19. The donor label of this sample is uncertain. Sequenced: peripheral blood. The chain uses TRBV18 and TRBJ2-7; possible D gene TRBD1, 5 bases. The CDR3 spells CASSPRQTGEQYF. CDR3 nucleotide sequence: TGTGCCAGCTCACCTCGACAGACGGGCGAGCAGTACTTC. The variable domain in full, with the rest retrieved from reference TRBV18 and TRBJ2-7, is NAGVMQNPRHLVRRRGQEARLRCSPMKGHSHVYWYRQLPEEGLKFMVYLQKENIIDESGMPKERFSAEFPKEGPSILRIQQVVRGDSAAYFCASSPRQTGEQYFGPGTRLTVT.